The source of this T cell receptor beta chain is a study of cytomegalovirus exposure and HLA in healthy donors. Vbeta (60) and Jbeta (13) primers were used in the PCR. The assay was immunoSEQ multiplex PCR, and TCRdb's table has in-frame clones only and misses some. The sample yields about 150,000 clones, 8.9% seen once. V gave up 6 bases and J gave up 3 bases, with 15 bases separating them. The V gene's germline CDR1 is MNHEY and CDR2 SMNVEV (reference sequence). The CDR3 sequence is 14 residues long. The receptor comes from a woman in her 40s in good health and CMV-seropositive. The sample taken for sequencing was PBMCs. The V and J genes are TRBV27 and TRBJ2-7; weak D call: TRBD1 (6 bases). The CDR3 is CASSSRGLVYEQYF. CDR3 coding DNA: TGTGCCAGCAGCTCCAGGGGCCTCGTCTACGAGCAGTACTTC.